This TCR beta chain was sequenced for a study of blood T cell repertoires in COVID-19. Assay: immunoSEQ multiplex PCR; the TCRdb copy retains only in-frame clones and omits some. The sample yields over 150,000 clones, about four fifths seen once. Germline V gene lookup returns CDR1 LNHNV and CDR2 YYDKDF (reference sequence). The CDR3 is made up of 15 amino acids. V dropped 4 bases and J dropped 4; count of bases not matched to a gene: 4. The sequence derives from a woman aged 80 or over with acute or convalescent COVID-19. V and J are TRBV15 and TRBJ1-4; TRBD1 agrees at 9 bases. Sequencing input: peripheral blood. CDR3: CATSKQGQGNEKLFF. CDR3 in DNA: TGTGCCACCAGCAAACAGGGACAGGGTAATGAAAAACTGTTTTTT.